This T cell receptor beta chain is drawn from a study of blood T cell repertoires in COVID-19. Study-level background: Specimens from acute and convalescent COVID-19 originated in the United States, Italy and Spain. PBMCs, B-cell-depleted T cells, or T cells were the source of the cDNA or gDNA that made up the material.

Original methodology: Estimation of nucleated cell counts was performed using reference gene primer amplification. Data came from immunoSEQ multiplex PCR; TCRdb stores just in-frame clones and leaves some out. V and J calls and clone size are those listed in that table; D and trimming were worked out from the DNA. The repertoire holds under 250,000 clones, with 80% to 85% as singletons. This CDR3 has 12 residues. Germline CDR1 and CDR2: SGHNT and YYREEE (reference sequence). V was clipped by 2 bases and J by 7 bases, with 7 bases between them. Sequenced: peripheral blood. The rearrangement links TRBV5-4 to TRBJ2-1, with D possibly TRBD2 on 5 matching bases. The TCR sequence derives from a woman aged 30 to 39 who had recovered from COVID-19. CDR3 sequence (DNA): TGTGCCAGCAGCTTCCGCGGGAATGAGCAGTTCTTC. This sequence encodes CASSFRGNEQFF.